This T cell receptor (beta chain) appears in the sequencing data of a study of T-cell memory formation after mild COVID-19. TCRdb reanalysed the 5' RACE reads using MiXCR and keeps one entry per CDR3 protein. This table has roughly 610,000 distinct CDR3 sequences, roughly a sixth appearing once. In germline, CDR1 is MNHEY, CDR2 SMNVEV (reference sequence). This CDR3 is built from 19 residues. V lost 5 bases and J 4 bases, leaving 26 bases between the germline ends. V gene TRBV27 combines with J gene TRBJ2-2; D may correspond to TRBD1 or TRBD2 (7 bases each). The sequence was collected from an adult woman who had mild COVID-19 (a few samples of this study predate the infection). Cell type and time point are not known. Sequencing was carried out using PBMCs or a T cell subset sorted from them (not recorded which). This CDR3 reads CASSQQGFRGGRLTGELFF. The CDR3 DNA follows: TGTGCCAGCAGTCAACAGGGGTTTCGCGGCGGGAGACTCACCGGGGAGCTGTTTTTT.